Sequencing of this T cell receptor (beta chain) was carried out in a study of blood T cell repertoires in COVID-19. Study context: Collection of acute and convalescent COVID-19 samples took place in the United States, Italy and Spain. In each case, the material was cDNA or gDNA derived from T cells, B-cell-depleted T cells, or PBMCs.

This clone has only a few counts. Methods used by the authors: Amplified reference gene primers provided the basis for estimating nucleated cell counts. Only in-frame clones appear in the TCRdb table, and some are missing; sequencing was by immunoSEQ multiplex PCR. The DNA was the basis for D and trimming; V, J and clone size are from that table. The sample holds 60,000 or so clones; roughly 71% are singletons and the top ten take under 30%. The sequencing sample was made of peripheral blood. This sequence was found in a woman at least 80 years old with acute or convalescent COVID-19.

The CDR3 coding sequence is TGTGCCAGCACTTCATTCCTCAGCGGTAACTACAATCAGCCCCAGCATTTT. It is translated as CASTSFLSGNYNQPQHF. The chain carries TRBV28 and TRBJ1-5, with D unresolved. Trimming left V 7 bases short and J 3 bases short, with 22 bases between. CDR1 and CDR2 (germline): MDHEN, SYDVKM. CDR3 length: 17 residues.